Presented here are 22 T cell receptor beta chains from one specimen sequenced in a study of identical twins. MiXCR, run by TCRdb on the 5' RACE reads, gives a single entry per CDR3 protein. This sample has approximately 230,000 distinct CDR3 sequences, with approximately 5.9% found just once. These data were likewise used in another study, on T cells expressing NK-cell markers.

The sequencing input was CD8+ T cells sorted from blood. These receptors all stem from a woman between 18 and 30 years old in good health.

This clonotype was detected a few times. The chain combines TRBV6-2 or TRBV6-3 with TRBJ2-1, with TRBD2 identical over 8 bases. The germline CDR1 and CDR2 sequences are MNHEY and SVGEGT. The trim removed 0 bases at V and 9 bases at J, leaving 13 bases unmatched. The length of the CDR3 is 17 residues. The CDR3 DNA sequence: TGTGCCAGCAGTTACTCGACCAGCGGGAGCGATATCGGTGAGCAGTTCTTC. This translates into CASSYSTSGSDIGEQFF.

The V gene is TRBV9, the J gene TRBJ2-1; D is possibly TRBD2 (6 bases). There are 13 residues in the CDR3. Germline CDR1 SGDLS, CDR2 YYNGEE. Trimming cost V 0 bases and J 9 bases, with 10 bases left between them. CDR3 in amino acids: CASSVGGGTEQFF. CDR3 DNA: TGTGCCAGCAGCGTAGGGGGCGGGACTGAGCAGTTCTTC.

DNA for the CDR3: TGTGCCAGCAGCCCCGGAGGAGGGAGGAGTCAGCCCCAGCATTTT. Encoded protein: CASSPGGGRSQPQHF. The rearrangement joins TRBV7-6 to TRBJ1-5; D not certain. Germline-derived CDR1 and CDR2 are SGHVS and FNYEAQ. Trimming cost V 5 bases and J 6 bases, with 17 bases left between them. The CDR3 length is 15 residues.

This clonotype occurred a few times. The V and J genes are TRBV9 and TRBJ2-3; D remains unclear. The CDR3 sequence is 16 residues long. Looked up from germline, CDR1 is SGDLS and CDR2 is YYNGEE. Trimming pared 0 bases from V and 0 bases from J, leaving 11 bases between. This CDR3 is CASSVENTASTDTQYF. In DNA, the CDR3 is TGTGCCAGCAGCGTAGAAAACACTGCTAGCACAGATACGCAGTATTTT.

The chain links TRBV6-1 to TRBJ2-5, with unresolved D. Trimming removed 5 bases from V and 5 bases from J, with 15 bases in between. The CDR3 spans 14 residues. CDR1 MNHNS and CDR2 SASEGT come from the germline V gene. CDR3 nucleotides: TGTGCCAGCAGTATCCCTTCGCCGGTCGAGACCCAGTACTTC. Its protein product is CASSIPSPVETQYF.

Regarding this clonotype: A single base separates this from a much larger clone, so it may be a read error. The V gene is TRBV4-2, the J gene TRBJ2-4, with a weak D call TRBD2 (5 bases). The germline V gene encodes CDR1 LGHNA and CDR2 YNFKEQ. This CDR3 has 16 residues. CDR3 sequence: CASGQGRGLAKNIQYF. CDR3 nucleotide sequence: TGTGCCAGCGGCCAAGGACGAGGGTTAGCCAAAAACATTCAGTACTTC.

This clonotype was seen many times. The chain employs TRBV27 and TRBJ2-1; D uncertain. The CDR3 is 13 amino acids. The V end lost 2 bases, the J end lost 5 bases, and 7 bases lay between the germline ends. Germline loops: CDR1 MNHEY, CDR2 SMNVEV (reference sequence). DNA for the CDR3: TGTGCCAGCAGTTTAGGGCCCCACAATGAGCAGTTCTTC. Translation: CASSLGPHNEQFF.

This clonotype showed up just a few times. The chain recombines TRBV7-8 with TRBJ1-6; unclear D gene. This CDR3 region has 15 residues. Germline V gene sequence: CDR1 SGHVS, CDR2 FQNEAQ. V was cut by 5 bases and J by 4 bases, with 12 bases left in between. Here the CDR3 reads CASSDTRDYNSPLHF. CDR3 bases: TGTGCCAGCAGCGACACACGGGATTATAATTCACCCCTCCACTTT.

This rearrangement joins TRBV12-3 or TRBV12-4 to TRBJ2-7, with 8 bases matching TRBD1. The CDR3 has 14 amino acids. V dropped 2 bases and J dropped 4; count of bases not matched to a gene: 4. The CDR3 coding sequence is TGTGCCAGCAGTTTATTACAGGGGGTATACGAGCAGTACTTC. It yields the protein CASSLLQGVYEQYF.

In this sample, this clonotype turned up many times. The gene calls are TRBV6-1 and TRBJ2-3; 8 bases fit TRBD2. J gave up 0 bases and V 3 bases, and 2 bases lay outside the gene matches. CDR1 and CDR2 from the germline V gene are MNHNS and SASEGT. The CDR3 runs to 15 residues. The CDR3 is CASSETSASTDTQYF. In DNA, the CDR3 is TGTGCCAGCAGTGAGACTAGCGCTAGCACAGATACGCAGTATTTT.

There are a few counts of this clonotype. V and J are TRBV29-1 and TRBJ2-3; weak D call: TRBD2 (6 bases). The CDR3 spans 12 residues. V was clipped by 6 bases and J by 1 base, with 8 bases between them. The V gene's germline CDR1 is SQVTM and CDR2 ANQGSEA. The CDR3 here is CSVPSGTDTQYF. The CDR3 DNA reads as TGCAGCGTACCTAGCGGCACAGATACGCAGTATTTT.

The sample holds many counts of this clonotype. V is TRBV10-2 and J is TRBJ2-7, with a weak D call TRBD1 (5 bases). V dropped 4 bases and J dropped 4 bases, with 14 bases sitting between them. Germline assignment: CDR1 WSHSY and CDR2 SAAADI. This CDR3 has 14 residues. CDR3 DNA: TGCGCCAGCAGTGTATCGGCAGGGTTGTACGAGCAGTACTTC. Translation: CASSVSAGLYEQYF.

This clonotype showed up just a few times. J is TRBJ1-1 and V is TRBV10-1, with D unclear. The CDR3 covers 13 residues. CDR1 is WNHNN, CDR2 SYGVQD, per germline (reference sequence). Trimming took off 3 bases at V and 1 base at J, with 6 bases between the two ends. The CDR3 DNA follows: TGCGCCAGCAGTGACGACTCGAACACTGAAGCTTTCTTT. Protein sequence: CASSDDSNTEAFF.

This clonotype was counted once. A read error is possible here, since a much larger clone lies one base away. The DNA for the CDR3 is TGCGCCAGCAGCCCAACACAGGGAACCTACAAGCAGTACTTC. Its protein product is CASSPTQGTYKQYF. The chain recombines TRBV5-1 with TRBJ2-7, with D possibly matching TRBD1 (6 bases). There are 14 residues in the CDR3. From germline, CDR1 is SGHRS and CDR2 YFSETQ.

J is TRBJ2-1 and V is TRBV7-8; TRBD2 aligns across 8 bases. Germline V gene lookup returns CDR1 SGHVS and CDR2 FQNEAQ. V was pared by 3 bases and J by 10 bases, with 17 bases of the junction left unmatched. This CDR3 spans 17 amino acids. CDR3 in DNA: TGTGCCAGCAGCTTGTCCAGGACTAGCCCCACTTTCGAGGAGCAGTTCTTC. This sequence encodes CASSLSRTSPTFEEQFF.

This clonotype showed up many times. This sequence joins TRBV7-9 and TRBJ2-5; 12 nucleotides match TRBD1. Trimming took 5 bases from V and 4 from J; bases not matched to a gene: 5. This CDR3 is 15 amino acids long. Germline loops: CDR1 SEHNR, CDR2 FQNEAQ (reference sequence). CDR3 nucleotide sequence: TGTGCCAGCAGCACCGGGGACAGGGGGCGAGAGACCCAGTACTTC. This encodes CASSTGDRGRETQYF.

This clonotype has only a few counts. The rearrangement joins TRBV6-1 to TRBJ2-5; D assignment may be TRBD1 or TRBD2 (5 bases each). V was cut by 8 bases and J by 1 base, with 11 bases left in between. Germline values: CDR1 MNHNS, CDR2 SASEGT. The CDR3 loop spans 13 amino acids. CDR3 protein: CASGAGTQETQYF. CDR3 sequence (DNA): TGTGCCAGCGGCGCCGGGACCCAAGAGACCCAGTACTTC.

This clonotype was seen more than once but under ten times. Here the CDR3 DNA reads TGTGCCTGGGGTTTTAGCGGGTCCTACGAGCAGTACTTC. It is translated as CAWGFSGSYEQYF. V usage is TRBV30 and J usage is TRBJ2-7; 7 nucleotides line up with TRBD2. This CDR3 is built from 13 residues. The V gene end was trimmed by 5 bases and the J gene end by 1 base; junction bases not matched to a gene: 5. Germline CDR1 and CDR2: GTSNPN and SVGIG (reference sequence).

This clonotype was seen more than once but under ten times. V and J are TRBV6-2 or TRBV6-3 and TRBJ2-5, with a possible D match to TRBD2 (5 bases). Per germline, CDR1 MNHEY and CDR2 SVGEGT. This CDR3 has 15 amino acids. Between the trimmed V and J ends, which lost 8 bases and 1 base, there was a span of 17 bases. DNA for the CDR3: TGTGCCAGCGGACGTAATGAGGGCTTCCAAGAGACCCAGTACTTC. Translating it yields CASGRNEGFQETQYF.

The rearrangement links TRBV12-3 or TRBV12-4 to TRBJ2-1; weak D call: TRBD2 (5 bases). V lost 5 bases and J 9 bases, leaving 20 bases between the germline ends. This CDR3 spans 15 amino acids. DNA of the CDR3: TGTGCCAGCAGTGGAGCGGAAGGTACCAAGGGTGAGCAGTTCTTC. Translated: CASSGAEGTKGEQFF.

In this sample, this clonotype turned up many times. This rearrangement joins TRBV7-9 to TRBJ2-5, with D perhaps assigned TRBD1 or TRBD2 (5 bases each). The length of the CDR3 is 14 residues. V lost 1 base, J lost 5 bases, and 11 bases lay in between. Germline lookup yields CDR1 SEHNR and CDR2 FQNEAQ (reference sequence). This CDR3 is CASSLDLGVETQYF. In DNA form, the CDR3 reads TGTGCCAGCAGCTTAGATCTGGGGGTGGAGACCCAGTACTTC.

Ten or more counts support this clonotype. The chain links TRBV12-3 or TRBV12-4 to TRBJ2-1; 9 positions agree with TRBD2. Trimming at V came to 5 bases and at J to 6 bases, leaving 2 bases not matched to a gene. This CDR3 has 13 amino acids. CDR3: CASSVTSGNEQFF. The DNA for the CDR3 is TGTGCCAGCAGTGTGACTAGCGGCAATGAGCAGTTCTTC.